The rows below give T cell receptor beta chains drawn from one sample of a study of blood T cell repertoires in COVID-19. Clones were sequenced by immunoSEQ multiplex PCR, and TCRdb holds only the in-frame ones, with some missing. The sample records some 150,000 clones, about 80% being singletons. Sequenced input: peripheral blood. Source of these receptors: a human donor with acute or convalescent COVID-19. The donor label of this sample is uncertain. The CDR3 runs from the conserved cysteine through the conserved F or W. A D gene is named only where the DNA matches it firmly. A row's size may be missing; if present it is once, few, many or a size class.

J gene	D gene	clone size	V gene	CDR3 protein	CDR3 DNA
TRBJ2-7	TRBD2	few	TRBV5-1	CASSSSGGVNEQYF	TGCGCCAGCAGCTCATCTGGGGGGGTCAACGAGCAGTACTTC
TRBJ2-2	TRBD1	NA	TRBV5-1	CASSGDSRTGELFF	TGCGCCAGCAGCGGGGACAGTCGAACCGGGGAGCTGTTTTTT
TRBJ2-7	TRBD1	NA	TRBV7-2	CASSRNGQVAEQYF	TGTGCCAGCAGCAGGAACGGACAGGTCGCCGAGCAGTACTTC
TRBJ1-6	TRBD1	few	TRBV5-1	CASSKTGATGIGSPLHF	TGCGCCAGCAGCAAAACAGGGGCCACGGGTATTGGTTCACCCCTCCACTTT
TRBJ2-3	TRBD2	NA	TRBV5-1	CASSLGGTSISDTQYF	TGCGCCAGCAGCTTGGGAGGGACTAGCATATCAGATACGCAGTATTTT
TRBJ2-1	TRBD1	NA	TRBV30	CAWSDRGNEQFF	TGTGCCTGGAGTGACAGGGGTAATGAGCAGTTCTTC
TRBJ2-7	NA	once	TRBV7-3	CASSLRAGEQYF	TGTGCCAGCAGCTTAAGAGCGGGCGAGCAGTACTTC
TRBJ2-7	TRBD1	NA	TRBV9	CASSVDGTARYEQYF	TGTGCCAGCAGCGTAGACGGGACAGCCCGCTACGAGCAGTACTTC
TRBJ2-2	NA	NA	TRBV3-1/TRBV3-2	CASSPPRSNTGELFF	TGTGCCAGCAGCCCTCCCAGGTCGAACACCGGGGAGCTGTTTTTT
TRBJ2-3	NA	few	TRBV19	CASSAGSMQYF	TGTGCCAGTAGTGCCGGGAGTATGCAGTATTTT
TRBJ1-2	NA	NA	TRBV6-6	CASRRDVSVGYTF	TGTGCCAGCAGGCGGGACGTTTCCGTCGGCTACACCTTC
TRBJ1-3	TRBD1	once	TRBV7-6	CASSLDWSGGFSGNTIYF	TGTGCCAGCAGCTTAGACTGGTCAGGGGGCTTCTCTGGAAACACCATATATTTT
TRBJ2-3	NA	few	TRBV18	CASSPSGTPSQYF	TGTGCCAGCTCACCGTCCGGGACACCGTCGCAGTATTTT
TRBJ2-5	TRBD1	NA	TRBV15	CATSRDMTGGFYF	TGTGCCACCAGCAGAGATATGACAGGGGGTTTTTACTTC
TRBJ2-7	NA	NA	TRBV28	CASIISGTSYEQYF	TGTGCCAGCATCATTTCGGGAACTAGTTACGAGCAGTACTTC
TRBJ1-1	NA	NA	TRBV30	CAWSDLSGVGFF	TGTGCCTGGAGTGATTTGTCAGGGGTCGGTTTCTTT
TRBJ1-6	NA	NA	TRBV18	CASSPPVAGGNSPLHF	TGTGCCAGCTCACCGCCCGTAGCGGGTGGAAATTCACCCCTCCACTTT
TRBJ1-2	NA	NA	TRBV7-2	CASSLDAGVNYGYTF	TGTGCCAGCAGCTTAGACGCAGGGGTGAACTATGGCTACACCTTC
TRBJ2-3	TRBD2	NA	TRBV9	CASSVVGSGGPGIRTDTQYF	TGTGCCAGCAGCGTAGTCGGTAGCGGGGGGCCAGGGATACGGACAGATACGCAGTATTTT
TRBJ2-3	NA	NA	TRBV5-6	CASSLGGVISTDTQYF	TGTGCCAGCAGCTTGGGCGGGGTGATAAGCACAGATACGCAGTATTTT
TRBJ2-5	NA	NA	TRBV6-2/TRBV6-3	CASSYLPTGQETQYF	TGTGCCAGCAGTTACTTACCGACAGGCCAAGAGACCCAGTACTTC
TRBJ2-4	TRBD2	NA	TRBV30	CAWKIAGGPVQYF	TGTGCCTGGAAAATAGCGGGAGGACCGGTTCAGTACTTC
TRBJ1-1	NA	NA	TRBV2	CASSEEGRGTEAFF	TGTGCCAGCAGTGAAGAGGGTAGAGGGACTGAAGCTTTCTTT
TRBJ2-2	TRBD1	NA	TRBV5-1	CASSLTGPKNTGELFF	TGCGCCAGCAGCCTGACAGGGCCCAAGAACACCGGGGAGCTGTTTTTT
TRBJ2-5	NA	NA	TRBV27	CASRSPGAGETQYF	TGTGCCAGCAGGAGTCCAGGGGCAGGGGAGACCCAGTACTTC
TRBJ2-7	NA	once	TRBV30	CAWSPSRGSYEQYF	TGTGCCTGGAGTCCTTCCAGGGGCTCCTACGAGCAGTACTTC
TRBJ2-1	NA	NA	TRBV30	CAWSGANEQFF	TGTGCCTGGAGTGGGGCTAATGAGCAGTTCTTC
TRBJ1-3	NA	once	TRBV7-6	CASSPTVVSSGNTIYF	TGTGCCAGCAGCCCAACAGTGGTCAGCTCTGGAAACACCATATATTTT
TRBJ2-2	TRBD1	NA	TRBV6-6	CASSSGQATGELFF	TGTGCCAGCAGTTCAGGACAGGCCACCGGGGAGCTGTTTTTT
TRBJ1-2	TRBD1	NA	TRBV2	CASSEQGQGVYGYTF	TGTGCCAGCAGTGAACAGGGACAGGGCGTTTATGGCTACACCTTC
TRBJ1-3	NA	NA	TRBV9	CASSVRTGFSGNTIYF	TGTGCCAGCAGCGTTCGAACAGGGTTCTCTGGAAACACCATATATTTT
TRBJ2-7	NA	NA	TRBV6-5	CASSGWGLSYEQYF	TGTGCCAGCAGCGGGTGGGGGCTCTCCTACGAGCAGTACTTC
TRBJ2-3	TRBD2	NA	TRBV6-5	CASSLQAGGTDTQYF	TGTGCCAGCAGTCTCCAAGCGGGGGGCACAGATACGCAGTATTTT
TRBJ2-2	NA	NA	TRBV11-2	CASSLEVAGWRELFF	TGTGCCAGCAGCTTAGAAGTTGCAGGGTGGCGGGAGCTGTTTTTT
TRBJ2-2	NA	few	TRBV21-1	CASSKSLRSGTSGPGELFF	TGTGCCAGCAGCAAATCACTAAGATCCGGGACTAGCGGACCAGGGGAGCTGTTTTTT